The T cell receptor beta chain under discussion was sequenced for a study of blood T cell repertoires in COVID-19. Study information: Italy, Spain and the United States were the sources of the convalescent and acute COVID-19 samples. PBMCs, B-cell-depleted T cells, or T cells were the source of the cDNA or gDNA that made up the material.

TCRdb keeps only in-frame clones here, not all; method: immunoSEQ multiplex PCR. The table lists fewer than 250,000 clones, 80% to 90% of them singletons. V dropped 5 bases and J dropped 4; count of bases not matched to a gene: 7. Germline values: CDR1 MDHEN, CDR2 SYDVKM. The length of the CDR3 is 15 residues. The sample comprised peripheral blood. The chain links TRBV28 to TRBJ1-1; 10 bases are shared with TRBD1. The TCR sequence derives from a woman of 80 years or more with COVID-19, enrolled during active disease. CDR3 nucleotides: TGTGCCAGCAGTCTGGGACAGGGGTGGGGCACTGAAGCTTTCTTT. It is translated as CASSLGQGWGTEAFF.